A selection of T cell receptor beta chains follows, all from one sample in a study of cytomegalovirus exposure and HLA in healthy donors. Profiling relied on immunoSEQ multiplex PCR, and the TCRdb table lists in-frame clones only, not all of them. Altogether under 110,000 clones are present, 65% to 80% being singletons, with the ten largest covering roughly 3.6%. Specimen: PBMCs. The source of these receptors is a man in his sixties in good health and CMV-seronegative. The CDR3 runs from the conserved cysteine through the conserved F or W. The D gene is left open where the match is weak.

J gene	V gene	D gene	CDR3 protein
TRBJ2-5	TRBV4-3	TRBD2	CASRHIAGNQETQYF
TRBJ2-7	TRBV5-4	TRBD1	CASSSYTGGTFYEQYF
TRBJ2-5	TRBV2	TRBD1	CAISGTRGRAETQYF
TRBJ2-7	TRBV4-1	.	CASSQEAGIYEQYF
TRBJ1-6	TRBV7-2	.	CASSFTGSSPLHF
TRBJ1-2	TRBV5-1	.	CASSLEGRDGYTF
TRBJ1-1	TRBV28	.	CASKVGINTEAFF
TRBJ1-6	TRBV7-9	.	CASSLERVNSPLHF
TRBJ2-5	TRBV5-1	TRBD2	CASSLGLAGEETQYF
TRBJ2-5	TRBV9	TRBD2	CASSVATGLKETQYF
TRBJ1-2	TRBV28	TRBD1	CAIRGLGAGDYGYTF
TRBJ1-6	TRBV5-1	.	CASSSDTTSPLHF
TRBJ1-6	TRBV6-4	.	CASRAGARSLHF
TRBJ1-5	TRBV4-3	.	CASSQATGFKPQHF
TRBJ2-1	TRBV5-6	TRBD2	CASSSGAGGANEQFF
TRBJ2-5	TRBV2	TRBD2	CASSEALLAGARQETQYF
TRBJ2-1	TRBV7-6	.	CASSYSPQYNNEQFF
TRBJ1-5	TRBV6-6	TRBD1	CASSKGQGEGNQPQHF
TRBJ1-3	TRBV5-1	TRBD1	CASSLVGTGSGNTIYF
TRBJ2-7	TRBV21-1	.	CASSKGTGVYEQYF
TRBJ1-5	TRBV6-1	.	CASSEAAGGGRQPQHF
TRBJ1-2	TRBV4-3	.	CASSQEGRGNYGYTF
TRBJ1-1	TRBV20-1	.	CSAGGSTEAFF
TRBJ2-3	TRBV6-1	.	CASSAAARTDTQYF
TRBJ1-4	TRBV5-6	.	CASSLGSHREKLFF
TRBJ2-7	TRBV5-6	.	CASSSALGLTYEQYF
TRBJ2-1	TRBV5-6	.	CASSFLRGLHNEQFF
TRBJ1-1	TRBV5-1	TRBD1	CASSGRTGSTEAFF
TRBJ1-1	TRBV10-3	.	CAISDAERINTEAFF
TRBJ2-5	TRBV4-2	TRBD1	CASSRSRDREETQYF
TRBJ2-3	TRBV6-1	TRBD1	CASSDSTGTGYTGTQYF
TRBJ2-1	TRBV28	.	CASRRFEQFF